Presented here are 20 T cell receptor beta chains from one specimen sequenced in a study of human T cells and chemical hapten exposure. The time point here: patch test 2, 6 weeks after DPC sensitization. Treatment noted: therapeutic diphenylcyclopropenone sensitization with weekly scalp DPC. TCRdb re-derived calls from the RACE reads in MiXCR, one entry per CDR3 protein. The table has roughly 380,000 distinct CDR3 sequences, 6% to 7% seen once; the top ten hold less than 6.5%. Source: whole blood, taken in connection with sensitization to the hapten diphenylcyclopropenone (DPC). These receptors originate from a woman aged 18-29 years with alopecia areata. Some clones in this sample may be carry-over from other donors' samples.

This clonotype was counted at least ten times. The chain carries TRBV28 and TRBJ1-2, with TRBD1 matching over 9 bases. CDR1 is MDHEN, CDR2 SYDVKM, per germline. Trimming at V came to 6 bases and at J to 4 bases, leaving 9 bases not matched to a gene. This CDR3 has 15 residues. The chain's CDR3 is CASRNTGTGSYGYTF. In DNA form, the CDR3 reads TGTGCCAGCAGAAATACCGGGACAGGGAGCTATGGCTACACCTTC.

In this sample, this clonotype turned up many times. The chain has TRBV12-3 or TRBV12-4 and TRBJ1-2; 8 positions match TRBD1. With 5 bases clipped from V and 4 bases from J, the junction kept 15 bases outside the gene matches. This CDR3 spans 17 amino acids. The CDR3 nucleotides are TGTGCCAGCAGTATCCTCCGACAGGGGCCCTTTCTCTATGGCTACACCTTC. Amino acids: CASSILRQGPFLYGYTF.

This clonotype occurred a few times. The chain combines TRBV15 with TRBJ2-1, with D possibly being TRBD2 (7 bases). CDR3 length: 16 amino acids. From germline, CDR1 is LNHNV and CDR2 YYDKDF (reference sequence). Trimming removed 5 bases from V and 8 bases from J, with 22 bases in between. CDR3 nucleotide sequence: TGTGCCACCAGCGGTCGAGAGGGGGGGCCGCGGGATGAGCAGTTCTTC. Its translation: CATSGREGGPRDEQFF.

The V gene is TRBV20-1, the J gene TRBJ1-5; maybe TRBD1 (6 bases). Trimming shortened V by 3 bases and J by 3 bases, and 12 bases separated the two germline ends. CDR1 and CDR2 (germline): DFQATT, SNEGSKA (reference sequence). The length of the CDR3 is 14 residues. CDR3 residues: CSAREDRFNQPQHF. CDR3 sequence (DNA): TGCAGTGCTAGGGAGGACAGATTCAATCAGCCCCAGCATTTT.

V gene TRBV6-5 combines with J gene TRBJ2-3; D uncertain. Per the germline V gene, CDR1 is MNHEY and CDR2 is SVGAGI. The CDR3 sequence is 16 residues long. The V gene lost 6 bases and the J gene lost 0 bases, with 16 bases spanning the gap. Here the CDR3 DNA reads TGTGCCAGCAGCCGTGATATTAGAGGCAGCACAGATACGCAGTATTTT. Protein product: CASSRDIRGSTDTQYF.

This clonotype was detected ten times or more. J is TRBJ1-1 and V is TRBV4-3; the match to TRBD1 covers 8 bases. This CDR3 comprises 15 residues. J gave up 7 bases and V 3 bases, and 10 bases lay outside the gene matches. Looked up from germline, CDR1 is LGHNA and CDR2 is YSLEER. CDR3 nucleotide sequence: TGCGCCAGCAGCCACGACCCGGACAGGGCGAATGAAGCTTTCTTT. Translating it yields CASSHDPDRANEAFF.

This rearrangement joins TRBV7-3 to TRBJ2-3; the D gene is possibly TRBD2 (5 bases). The CDR3 contains 14 residues. Germline CDR1 is SGHTA and CDR2 is FQGTGA. V was pared by 9 bases and J by 3 bases, with 16 bases between. The chain's CDR3 is CARPKRKRTDTQYF. Here the CDR3 DNA reads TGTGCCAGACCCAAAAGAAAGCGGACAGATACGCAGTATTTT.

This clonotype was observed many times. The chain carries TRBV7-2 and TRBJ1-1, with 7 bases identical to TRBD1. Trimming took 1 base from V and 5 from J; bases not matched to a gene: 10. Per the germline V gene, CDR1 is SGHTA and CDR2 is FQGNSA. This CDR3 spans 16 amino acids. CDR3 loop: CASSLGIRGKKTEAFF. The CDR3 coding sequence is TGTGCCAGCAGCTTAGGCATCAGGGGGAAGAAGACTGAAGCTTTCTTT.

The genes are TRBV19 and TRBJ2-5; 10 bases match TRBD1. CDR3 length: 16 amino acids. Germline V lookup: CDR1 LNHDA, CDR2 SQIVND (reference sequence). Germline trimming cut 4 bases from V and 5 bases from J; bases unmatched to any gene: 10. In nucleotides, the CDR3 is TGTGCCAGTAGTACCCTACCGACAGGGGGCGGGGAGACCCAGTACTTC. This codes for CASSTLPTGGGETQYF.

This clonotype was counted a few times. The chain carries TRBV28 and TRBJ2-1; no clear D gene. The CDR3 sequence is 13 residues long. The germline V gene has CDR1 MDHEN and CDR2 SYDVKM. Trimming pared 2 bases from V and 5 bases from J, leaving 7 bases between. Here the CDR3 reads CASSLPVNNEQFF. The CDR3 bases are TGTGCCAGCAGTTTACCTGTTAACAATGAGCAGTTCTTC.

The CDR3 coding sequence is TGTGCCAGCAGCCAAGAAGGGAGCTCCTATAATTCACCCCTCCACTTT. Its protein is CASSQEGSSYNSPLHF. The chain couples TRBV4-2 to TRBJ1-6; D ambiguous. The germline gives CDR1 LGHNA, CDR2 YNFKEQ. V was shortened by 0 bases and J by 0 bases, with 6 bases between the two germline ends. The CDR3 spans 16 residues.

This clonotype was seen repeatedly, ten times or more. The DNA of the CDR3 is TGTGCCAGCAGCGCCCAGGGAGAAGCCTACAATGAGCAGTTCTTC. The encoded protein is CASSAQGEAYNEQFF. This chain connects TRBV6-1 to TRBJ2-1; D tentatively reads TRBD1 or TRBD2 (5 bases each). Germline loops: CDR1 MNHNS, CDR2 SASEGT. Trimming left V 6 bases short and J 2 bases short, with 14 bases between. The CDR3 covers 15 residues.

This sequence joins TRBV7-2 and TRBJ2-3; D assignment may be TRBD1 or TRBD2 (6 bases each). CDR1 is SGHTA and CDR2 is FQGNSA in the germline V gene. There are 14 residues in the CDR3. Trimming stripped 4 bases from V and 5 bases from J, with 13 bases between. DNA for the CDR3: TGTGCCAGCAGCTCATTAGGGGGAGGAGATACGCAGTATTTT. Residues: CASSSLGGGDTQYF.

This clonotype was recorded many times. This rearrangement joins TRBV24-1 to TRBJ1-3; D is unclear. V shed 3 bases and J shed 8 bases, with 10 bases lying between them. CDR1 is KGHDR, CDR2 SFDVKD, per germline. This CDR3 has 13 residues. In nucleotides, the CDR3 is TGTGCCACCAGTGATCCCTCCCGGCACACCATATATTTT. Its protein product is CATSDPSRHTIYF.

This clonotype was seen at least ten times. J is TRBJ1-1 and V is TRBV5-5; D gene ambiguous. The V gene lost 6 bases and the J gene lost 0 bases, with 18 bases spanning the gap. This CDR3 has 16 residues. Germline V gene sequence: CDR1 SGHKS, CDR2 YYEKEE (reference sequence). CDR3 loop: CASNAGLSGMNTEAFF. The CDR3 nucleotides read TGTGCCAGCAATGCCGGACTGAGCGGAATGAACACTGAAGCTTTCTTT.

This clonotype was detected a few times. The V gene is TRBV20-1, the J gene TRBJ2-3; 15 bases match TRBD2. Germline loops: CDR1 DFQATT, CDR2 SNEGSKA (reference sequence). Trimming took 3 bases from V and 5 from J; bases not matched to a gene: 3. The CDR3 covers 15 residues. CDR3 nucleotides: TGCAGTGCTAGCGGACTAGCGGGGGGGCAAGATACGCAGTATTTT. Amino acids: CSASGLAGGQDTQYF.

This clonotype came up many times. The V call is TRBV5-1, the J call TRBJ2-3; D gene uncertain. The CDR3 has 19 amino acids. Trimming took 4 bases from V and 0 from J, leaving 24 bases between them. CDR1 is SGHRS, CDR2 YFSETQ, per germline. The CDR3 DNA reads TGCGCCAGCAGCCCGACGAATTTTTTTTCTGGGCCTAGCACAGATACGCAGTATTTT. Translated: CASSPTNFFSGPSTDTQYF. Combining the CDR3 with reference TRBV5-1 and TRBJ2-3 gives the whole variable domain KAGVTQTPRYLIKTRGQQVTLSCSPISGHRSVSWYQQTPGQGLQFLFEYFSETQRNKGNFPGRFSGRQFSNSRSEMNVSTLELGDSALYLCASSPTNFFSGPSTDTQYFGPGTRLTVL.

CDR3 loop: CATSRTTGLETQYF. For the CDR3, the DNA is TGTGCCACCAGCAGAACGACAGGGTTGGAGACCCAGTACTTC. This chain links TRBV15 with TRBJ2-5; TRBD1 aligns across 7 bases. The length of the CDR3 is 14 residues. V lost 2 bases, J lost 5 bases, and 5 bases stayed unmatched. CDR1 and CDR2 from the germline V gene are LNHNV and YYDKDF (reference sequence).

The J gene is TRBJ2-1, the V gene TRBV2, with D maybe TRBD2 (7 bases). V was cut by 3 bases and J by 7 bases, with 13 bases left in between. Germline V gene data show CDR1 as SNHLY and CDR2 as FYNNEI. This CDR3 comprises 14 residues. The CDR3 DNA sequence: TGTGCCAGCAGTGATGAGGGGGGGCGAAATGAGCAGTTCTTC. Translating gives CASSDEGGRNEQFF. Using reference TRBV2 and TRBJ2-1 for the parts outside the CDR3, the full variable domain is EPEVTQTPSHQVTQMGQEVILRCVPISNHLYFYWYRQILGQKVEFLVSFYNNEISEKSEIFDDQFSVERPDGSNFTLKIRSTKLEDSAMYFCASSDEGGRNEQFFGPGTRLTVL.

This clonotype was observed at least ten times. The genes are TRBV9 and TRBJ2-3; the D is unclear. The CDR3 has 14 amino acids. Germline CDR1 and CDR2: SGDLS and YYNGEE. Trimming left V 3 bases short and J 6 bases short, with 14 bases between. The CDR3 loop reads CASSASGKLDTQYF. The DNA of the CDR3 is TGTGCCAGCAGCGCCTCTGGAAAGTTGGATACGCAGTATTTT.